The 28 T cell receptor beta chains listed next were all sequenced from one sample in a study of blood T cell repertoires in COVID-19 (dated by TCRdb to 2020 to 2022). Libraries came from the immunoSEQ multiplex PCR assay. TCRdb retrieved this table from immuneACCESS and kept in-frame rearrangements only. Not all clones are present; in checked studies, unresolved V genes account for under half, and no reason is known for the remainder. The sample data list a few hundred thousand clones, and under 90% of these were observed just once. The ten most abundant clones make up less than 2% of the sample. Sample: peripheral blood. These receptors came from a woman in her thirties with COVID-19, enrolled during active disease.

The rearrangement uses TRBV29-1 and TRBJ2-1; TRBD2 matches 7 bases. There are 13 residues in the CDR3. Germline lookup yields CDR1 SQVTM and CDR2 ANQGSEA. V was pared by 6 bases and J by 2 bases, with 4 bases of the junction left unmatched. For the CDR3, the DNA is TGCAGCGTCACGGGGGGAGCCTACAATGAGCAGTTCTTC. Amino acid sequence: CSVTGGAYNEQFF.

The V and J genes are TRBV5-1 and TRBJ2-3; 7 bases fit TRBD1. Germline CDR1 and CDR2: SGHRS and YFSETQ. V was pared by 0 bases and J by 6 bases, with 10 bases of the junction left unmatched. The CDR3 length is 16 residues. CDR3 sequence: CASSLADRALYDTQYF. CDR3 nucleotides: TGCGCCAGCAGCTTGGCCGACAGGGCCCTTTACGATACGCAGTATTTT. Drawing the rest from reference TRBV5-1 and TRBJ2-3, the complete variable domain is KAGVTQTPRYLIKTRGQQVTLSCSPISGHRSVSWYQQTPGQGLQFLFEYFSETQRNKGNFPGRFSGRQFSNSRSEMNVSTLELGDSALYLCASSLADRALYDTQYFGPGTRLTVL.

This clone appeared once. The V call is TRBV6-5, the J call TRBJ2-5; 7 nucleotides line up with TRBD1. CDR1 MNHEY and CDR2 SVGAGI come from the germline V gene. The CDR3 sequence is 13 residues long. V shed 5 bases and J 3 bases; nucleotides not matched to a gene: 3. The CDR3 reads CASSLGTEETQYF. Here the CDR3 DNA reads TGTGCCAGCAGTCTCGGGACAGAAGAGACCCAGTACTTC.

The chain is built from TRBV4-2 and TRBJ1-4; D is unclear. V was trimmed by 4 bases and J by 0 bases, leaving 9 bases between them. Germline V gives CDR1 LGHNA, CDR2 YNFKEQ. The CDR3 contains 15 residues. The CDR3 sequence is CASSPAGATNEKLFF. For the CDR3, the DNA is TGTGCCAGCAGCCCAGCGGGAGCAACTAATGAAAAACTGTTTTTT.

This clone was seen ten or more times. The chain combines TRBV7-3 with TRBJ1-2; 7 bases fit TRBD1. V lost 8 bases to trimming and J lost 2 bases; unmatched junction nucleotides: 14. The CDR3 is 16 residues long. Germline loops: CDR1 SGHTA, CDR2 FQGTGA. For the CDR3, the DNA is TGTGCCAGCGGCTCAGGGGGAAGGGGATCGAACTATGGCTACACCTTC. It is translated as CASGSGGRGSNYGYTF.

The CDR3 loop is CATGYGDRAQPQHF. Here the CDR3 DNA reads TGTGCCACGGGCTATGGGGACAGGGCGCAGCCCCAGCATTTT. This rearrangement joins TRBV15 to TRBJ1-5, with 9 bases fitting TRBD1. The CDR3 spans 14 residues. Per the germline V gene, CDR1 is LNHNV and CDR2 is YYDKDF (reference sequence). V was pared by 9 bases and J by 7 bases, with 10 bases of the junction left unmatched. Drawing the rest from reference TRBV15 and TRBJ1-5, the complete variable domain is DAMVIQNPRYQVTQFGKPVTLSCSQTLNHNVMYWYQQKSSQAPKLLFHYYDKDFNNEADTPDNFQSRRPNTSFCFLDIRSPGLGDTAMYLCATGYGDRAQPQHFGDGTRLSIL.

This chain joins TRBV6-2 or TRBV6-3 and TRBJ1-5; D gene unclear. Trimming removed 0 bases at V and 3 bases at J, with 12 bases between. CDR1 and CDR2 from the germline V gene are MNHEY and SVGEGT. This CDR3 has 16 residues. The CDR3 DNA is TGTGCCAGCAGTTACTCCGTTGGAGTTCTCAATCAGCCCCAGCATTTT. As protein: CASSYSVGVLNQPQHF.

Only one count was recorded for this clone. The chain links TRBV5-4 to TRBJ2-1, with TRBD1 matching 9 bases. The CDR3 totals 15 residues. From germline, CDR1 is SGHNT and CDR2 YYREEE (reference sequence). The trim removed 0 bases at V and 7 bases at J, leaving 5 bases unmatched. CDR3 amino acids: CASSLAGGQGNEQFF. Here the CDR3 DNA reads TGTGCCAGCAGCTTGGCGGGGGGACAGGGAAATGAGCAGTTCTTC.

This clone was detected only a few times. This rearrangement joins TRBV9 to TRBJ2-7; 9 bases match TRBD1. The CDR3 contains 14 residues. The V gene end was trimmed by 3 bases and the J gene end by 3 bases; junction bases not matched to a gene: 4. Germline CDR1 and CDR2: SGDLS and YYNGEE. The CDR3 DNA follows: TGTGCCAGCAGCGCCCCGGGACAGGGCTACGAGCAGTACTTC. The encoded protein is CASSAPGQGYEQYF.

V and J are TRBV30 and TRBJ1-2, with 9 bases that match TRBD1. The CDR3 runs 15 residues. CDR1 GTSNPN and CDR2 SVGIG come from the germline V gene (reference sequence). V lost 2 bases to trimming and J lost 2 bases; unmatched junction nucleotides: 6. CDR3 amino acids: CAWSPLGQGNYGYTF. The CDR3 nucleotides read TGTGCCTGGAGTCCCCTTGGACAGGGGAACTATGGCTACACCTTC.

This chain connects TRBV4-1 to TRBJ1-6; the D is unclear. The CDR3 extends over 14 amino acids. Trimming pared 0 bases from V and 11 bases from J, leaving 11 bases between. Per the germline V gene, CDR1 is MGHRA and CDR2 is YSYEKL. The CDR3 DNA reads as TGCGCCAGCAGCCAAGAGTCTGTCTCAGCACCCCTCCACTTT. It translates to CASSQESVSAPLHF.

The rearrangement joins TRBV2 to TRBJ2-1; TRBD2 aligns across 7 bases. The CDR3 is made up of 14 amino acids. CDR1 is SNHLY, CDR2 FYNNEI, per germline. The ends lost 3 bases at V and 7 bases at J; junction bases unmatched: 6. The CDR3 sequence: CASSERLAANEQFF. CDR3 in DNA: TGTGCCAGCAGTGAGCGGCTAGCGGCAAATGAGCAGTTCTTC.

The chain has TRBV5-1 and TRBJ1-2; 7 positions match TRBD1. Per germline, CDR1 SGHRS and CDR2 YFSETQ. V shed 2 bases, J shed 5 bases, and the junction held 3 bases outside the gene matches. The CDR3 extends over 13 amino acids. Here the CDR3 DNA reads TGCGCCAGCAGCTTACAGGGGACTTATGGCTACACCTTC. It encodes CASSLQGTYGYTF.

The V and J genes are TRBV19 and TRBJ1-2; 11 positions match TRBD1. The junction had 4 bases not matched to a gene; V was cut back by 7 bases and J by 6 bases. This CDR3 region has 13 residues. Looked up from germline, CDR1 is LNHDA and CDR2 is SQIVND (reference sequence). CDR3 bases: TGTGCCAGTAAGAGGGACAGGGGGAATGGCTACACCTTC. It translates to CASKRDRGNGYTF. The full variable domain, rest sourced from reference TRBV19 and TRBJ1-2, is DGGITQSPKYLFRKEGQNVTLSCEQNLNHDAMYWYRQDPGQGLRLIYYSQIVNDFQKGDIAEGYSVSREKKESFPLTVTSAQKNPTAFYLCASKRDRGNGYTFGSGTRLTVV.

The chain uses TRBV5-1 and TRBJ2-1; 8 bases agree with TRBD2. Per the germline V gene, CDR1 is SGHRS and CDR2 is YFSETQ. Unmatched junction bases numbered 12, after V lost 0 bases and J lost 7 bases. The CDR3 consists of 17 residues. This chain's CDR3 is CASSLAGRGARGNEQFF. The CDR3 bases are TGCGCCAGCAGCTTGGCCGGGAGGGGGGCCAGGGGAAATGAGCAGTTCTTC.

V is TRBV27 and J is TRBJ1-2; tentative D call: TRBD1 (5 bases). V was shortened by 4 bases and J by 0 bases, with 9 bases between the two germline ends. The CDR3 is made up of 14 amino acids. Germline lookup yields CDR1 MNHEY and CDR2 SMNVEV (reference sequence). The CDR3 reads CASSSGPANYGYTF. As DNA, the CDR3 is TGTGCCAGCAGTTCAGGGCCGGCTAACTATGGCTACACCTTC.

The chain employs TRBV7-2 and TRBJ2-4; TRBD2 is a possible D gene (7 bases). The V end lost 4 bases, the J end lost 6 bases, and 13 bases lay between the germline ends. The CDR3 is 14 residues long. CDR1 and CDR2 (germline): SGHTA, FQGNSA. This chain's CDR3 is CASSSRGLGNIQYF. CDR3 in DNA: TGTGCCAGCAGCTCGCGGGGGCTGGGAAACATTCAGTACTTC.

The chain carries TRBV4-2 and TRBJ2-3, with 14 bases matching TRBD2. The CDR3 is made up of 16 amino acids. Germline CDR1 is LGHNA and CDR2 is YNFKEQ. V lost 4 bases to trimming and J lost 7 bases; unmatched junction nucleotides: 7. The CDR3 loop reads CASSLTSGGAVNTQYF. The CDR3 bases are TGTGCCAGCAGCCTGACTAGCGGGGGGGCCGTCAATACGCAGTATTTT.

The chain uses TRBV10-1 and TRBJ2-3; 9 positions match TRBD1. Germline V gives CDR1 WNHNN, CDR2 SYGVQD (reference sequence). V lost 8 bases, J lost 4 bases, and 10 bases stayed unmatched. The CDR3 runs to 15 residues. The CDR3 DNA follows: TGCGCCAGCTCCGGGACAGGGAGAGTCGCAGATACGCAGTATTTT. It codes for CASSGTGRVADTQYF.

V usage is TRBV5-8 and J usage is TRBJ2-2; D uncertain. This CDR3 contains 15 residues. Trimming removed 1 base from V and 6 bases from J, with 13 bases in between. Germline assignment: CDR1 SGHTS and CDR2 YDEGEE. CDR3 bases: TGTGCCAGCAGCTTGATTAAAAGGCGGTCCGGGGAGCTGTTTTTT. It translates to CASSLIKRRSGELFF.

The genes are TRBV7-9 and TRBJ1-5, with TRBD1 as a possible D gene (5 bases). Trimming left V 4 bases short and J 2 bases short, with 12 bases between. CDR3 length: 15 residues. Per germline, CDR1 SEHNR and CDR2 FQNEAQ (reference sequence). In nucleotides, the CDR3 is TGTGCCAGCAGCTCCGGGACTTCGGGCAATCAGCCCCAGCATTTT. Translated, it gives CASSSGTSGNQPQHF.

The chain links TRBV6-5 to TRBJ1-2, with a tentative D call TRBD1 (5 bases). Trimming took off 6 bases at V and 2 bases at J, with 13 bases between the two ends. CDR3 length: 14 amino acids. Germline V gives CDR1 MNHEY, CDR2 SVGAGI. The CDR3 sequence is CASREGRTNYGYTF. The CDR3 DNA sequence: TGTGCCAGCAGGGAGGGACGGACCAACTATGGCTACACCTTC.

CDR3 protein: CASSISPYRERGQPQHF. The DNA for the CDR3 is TGTGCCAGTAGTATCTCACCCTACAGGGAAAGGGGCCAGCCCCAGCATTTT. The rearrangement links TRBV19 to TRBJ1-5; tentative D call: TRBD1 (6 bases). This CDR3 region has 17 residues. Trimming shortened V by 3 bases and J by 7 bases, and 22 bases separated the two germline ends. Per the germline V gene, CDR1 is LNHDA and CDR2 is SQIVND (reference sequence).

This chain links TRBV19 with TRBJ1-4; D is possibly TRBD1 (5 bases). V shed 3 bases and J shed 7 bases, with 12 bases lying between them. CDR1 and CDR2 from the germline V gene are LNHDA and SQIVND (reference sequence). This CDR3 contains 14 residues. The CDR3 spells CASSIRGGGEKLFF. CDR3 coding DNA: TGTGCCAGTAGTATCCGTGGGGGGGGTGAAAAACTGTTTTTT.

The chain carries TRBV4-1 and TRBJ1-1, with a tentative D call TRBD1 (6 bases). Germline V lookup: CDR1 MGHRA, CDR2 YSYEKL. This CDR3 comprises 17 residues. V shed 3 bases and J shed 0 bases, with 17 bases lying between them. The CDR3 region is CASSHFPAGVVNTEAFF. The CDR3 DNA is TGCGCCAGCAGCCATTTTCCGGCAGGGGTAGTGAACACTGAAGCTTTCTTT.

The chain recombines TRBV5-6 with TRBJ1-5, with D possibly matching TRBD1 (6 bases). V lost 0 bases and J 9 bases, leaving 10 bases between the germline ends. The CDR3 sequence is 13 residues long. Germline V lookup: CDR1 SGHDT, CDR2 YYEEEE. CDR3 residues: CASSLAQGWPQHF. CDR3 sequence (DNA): TGTGCCAGCAGCTTGGCGCAGGGGTGGCCCCAGCATTTT.

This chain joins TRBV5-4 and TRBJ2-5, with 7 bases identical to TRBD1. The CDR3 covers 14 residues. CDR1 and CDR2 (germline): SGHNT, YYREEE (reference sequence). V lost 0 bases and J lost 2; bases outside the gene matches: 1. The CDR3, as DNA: TGTGCCAGCAGCTTGGGGGACAGACAAGAGACCCAGTACTTC. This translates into CASSLGDRQETQYF.

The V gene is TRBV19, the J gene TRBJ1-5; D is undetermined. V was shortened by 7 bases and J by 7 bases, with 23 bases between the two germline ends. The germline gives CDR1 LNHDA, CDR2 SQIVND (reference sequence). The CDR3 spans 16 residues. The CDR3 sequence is CASTLGTAEEGQPQHF. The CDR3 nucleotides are TGTGCCAGTACCCTAGGAACGGCAGAGGAGGGACAGCCCCAGCATTTT.